This T cell receptor (beta chain) was recorded in a study of blood T cell repertoires in COVID-19. Study overall: Acute-phase and convalescent COVID-19 samples originated in the United States, Italy and Spain. Sample material is recorded as cDNA or gDNA derived from T cells, B-cell-depleted T cells, or PBMCs.

Donors were grouped by their self-reported clinical history. Repertoires were generated with immunoSEQ multiplex PCR, while TCRdb's copy carries only in-frame clones and drops some. Among 270,000 or so clones listed, approximately 90% were seen once. The CDR3 runs 13 residues. Germline loops: CDR1 SNHLY, CDR2 FYNNEI. With 8 bases clipped from V and 5 bases from J, the junction kept 6 bases outside the gene matches. This chain uses TRBV2 with TRBJ2-7; TRBD1 agrees at 10 bases. This TCR came from a woman in her thirties with acute COVID-19. The sequencing input was PBMCs or T cells enriched from blood (not recorded which). DNA for the CDR3: TGTGCCAGCGAGGGGACAGGGGTGAACGAGCAGTACTTC. Translation gives CASEGTGVNEQYF.